One and the same sample provided the 27 T cell receptor beta chains below, sequenced in a study of blood T cell repertoires in COVID-19. Some clones are missing from TCRdb's copy, which holds only in-frame ones; the method was immunoSEQ multiplex PCR. The sample lists 150,000 to 200,000 clones; around 79% were seen once. Sequenced input: peripheral blood. All receptors derive from a man aged 55 to 70 with active or convalescent COVID-19.

This clone showed up just a few times. V gene TRBV16 combines with J gene TRBJ1-2; TRBD1 is a possible D gene (5 bases). Between the trimmed V and J ends, which lost 2 bases and 0 bases, there was a span of 7 bases. Germline V gene sequence: CDR1 KGHSY, CDR2 FQNENV. CDR3 length: 14 amino acids. CDR3 nucleotides: TGTGCCAGCAGCCAAACAGGACCTAACTATGGCTACACCTTC. Translation: CASSQTGPNYGYTF. The complete variable domain, with remaining parts taken from reference TRBV16 and TRBJ1-2, reads GEEVAQTPKHLVRGEGQKAKLYCAPIKGHSYVFWYQQVLKNEFKFLISFQNENVFDETGMPKERFSAKCLPNSPCSLEIQATKLEDSAVYFCASSQTGPNYGYTFGSGTRLTVV.

The rearrangement uses TRBV18 and TRBJ2-5; TRBD2 might be the D (5 bases). This CDR3 has 14 amino acids. Germline CDR1 KGHSH, CDR2 LQKENI. V was cut by 6 bases and J by 2 bases, with 13 bases left in between. CDR3 loop: CASSPPSRQETQYF. CDR3 bases: TGTGCCAGCTCCCCCCCTAGCAGACAAGAGACCCAGTACTTC.

The CDR3 region has the DNA TGTGCCAGTAGTCGACTAGACCGCACAGATACGCAGTATTTT. It encodes CASSRLDRTDTQYF. This chain connects TRBV19 to TRBJ2-3; D is possibly TRBD2 (6 bases). V was clipped by 5 bases and J by 1 base, with 10 bases between them. The CDR3 consists of 14 residues. CDR1 is LNHDA and CDR2 is SQIVND in the germline V gene (reference sequence).

CDR3 coding DNA: TGTGCCAGCTCACCGGCCCCTCGCAATGAGCAGTTCTTC. Translating gives CASSPAPRNEQFF. J is TRBJ2-1 and V is TRBV18; the D is unclear. There are 13 residues in the CDR3. CDR1 KGHSH and CDR2 LQKENI come from the germline V gene. Trimming stripped 3 bases from V and 6 bases from J, with 9 bases between.

The chain joins TRBV13 to TRBJ2-7, with D uncertain. Germline CDR1 reads PRHDT; CDR2 reads FYEKMQ (reference sequence). The CDR3 has 12 residues. The V and J ends lost 1 base and 6 bases respectively, with 7 bases between them. The CDR3 here is CASSLAGPEQYF. CDR3 nucleotide sequence: TGTGCCAGCAGCTTAGCTGGGCCCGAGCAGTACTTC.

The sample holds a few counts of this clone. The gene calls are TRBV5-1 and TRBJ1-2, with D hard to call. The CDR3 extends over 13 amino acids. Germline CDR1 and CDR2: SGHRS and YFSETQ. V lost 0 bases and J 7 bases, leaving 10 bases between the germline ends. The chain's CDR3 is CASSLELGVGYTF. CDR3 nucleotide sequence: TGCGCCAGCAGCTTGGAGTTGGGAGTTGGCTACACCTTC.

The chain carries TRBV10-3 and TRBJ2-7; 14 positions agree with TRBD2. This CDR3 comprises 18 residues. Unmatched junction bases numbered 17, after V lost 6 bases and J lost 7 bases. Germline loops: CDR1 ENHRY, CDR2 SYGVKD. The CDR3 bases are TGTGCCATCAGGGGGGGAGGACTAGCGGGAGGAAGGGGACGGGAGCAGTACTTC. Translation gives CAIRGGGLAGGRGREQYF.

The rearrangement joins TRBV6-2 or TRBV6-3 to TRBJ2-5, with D hard to call. V lost 0 bases to trimming and J lost 3 bases, with 8 bases between them. The CDR3 consists of 14 residues. The germline V gene encodes CDR1 MNHEY and CDR2 SVGEGT. In DNA, the CDR3 is TGTGCCAGCAGTTACTCCACTGCAAAAGAGACCCAGTACTTC. This encodes CASSYSTAKETQYF.

The rearrangement uses TRBV9 and TRBJ2-6, with TRBD1 matching over 11 bases. The CDR3 spans 17 residues. The V gene's germline CDR1 is SGDLS and CDR2 YYNGEE. V shed 4 bases and J 3 bases; nucleotides not matched to a gene: 6. The CDR3 region has the DNA TGTGCCAGCAGCCCGCGGACAGGGGGCTTTGGGGCCAACGTCCTGACTTTC. Translating gives CASSPRTGGFGANVLTF.

The sample holds many counts of this clone. This sequence joins TRBV12-5 and TRBJ1-2; D is undetermined. CDR1 and CDR2 (germline): LGHNT, FRNRAP. The length of the CDR3 is 13 residues. With 4 bases removed from V and 5 bases from J, the gap between germline ends came to 11 bases. The CDR3 here is CASGSSGYYGYTF. DNA of the CDR3: TGTGCTAGTGGTTCCTCGGGGTATTATGGCTACACCTTC.

Only one count was recorded for this clone. V and J are TRBV5-4 and TRBJ2-5; 9 positions agree with TRBD1. This CDR3 has 15 residues. Germline V gene data show CDR1 as SGHNT and CDR2 as YYREEE (reference sequence). V was clipped by 4 bases and J by 4 bases; unmatched bases: 8. This chain's CDR3 is CASSTGQGGGETQYF. Written as DNA, the CDR3 is TGTGCCAGCAGCACGGGACAGGGAGGGGGAGAGACCCAGTACTTC.

The chain carries TRBV2 and TRBJ1-2; possibly TRBD1 for D (5 bases). Between the trimmed V and J ends, which lost 4 bases and 0 bases, there was a span of 9 bases. The CDR3 sequence is 14 residues long. Germline CDR1 is SNHLY and CDR2 is FYNNEI. CDR3 bases: TGTGCCAGCAGTGGGGGGGTATCTAACTATGGCTACACCTTC. Translation gives CASSGGVSNYGYTF.

This clone has more than one count but fewer than ten. This chain uses TRBV7-9 with TRBJ2-5; TRBD2 agrees at 14 bases. This CDR3 contains 16 residues. Trimming cost V 7 bases and J 2 bases; bases outside gene matches: 6. CDR1 is SEHNR and CDR2 is FQNEAQ in the germline V gene (reference sequence). DNA of the CDR3: TGTGCCAGCATCGGGACTAGCGGGAGTTGGCAAGAGACCCAGTACTTC. Its protein product is CASIGTSGSWQETQYF.

The gene calls are TRBV28 and TRBJ1-2, with D possibly TRBD1 on 5 matching bases. In germline, CDR1 is MDHEN, CDR2 SYDVKM. V gave up 3 bases and J gave up 5 bases, with 19 bases separating them. The length of the CDR3 is 16 residues. The CDR3 region is CASSFSFRGTEYGYTF. The DNA of the CDR3 is TGTGCCAGCAGTTTCTCTTTTAGGGGAACGGAGTATGGCTACACCTTC.

This clone was seen repeatedly, ten times or more. This chain's CDR3 is CASSQGLVPGRLAAAKNIQYF. The CDR3 coding sequence is TGCGCCAGCAGCCAAGGGCTGGTCCCGGGTAGGCTAGCGGCGGCCAAAAACATTCAGTACTTC. The rearrangement uses TRBV4-1 and TRBJ2-4, with 7 bases that match TRBD2. The germline V gene encodes CDR1 MGHRA and CDR2 YSYEKL. J lost 1 base, V lost 1 base, and 19 bases had no gene match. The CDR3 is 21 residues long.

The chain couples TRBV5-1 to TRBJ1-1, with unresolved D. Germline lookup yields CDR1 SGHRS and CDR2 YFSETQ. The CDR3 is 13 amino acids. The V and J ends lost 7 bases and 3 bases respectively, with 13 bases between them. DNA for the CDR3: TGCGCCAGCGCGAAGGCGGAGTACACTGAAGCTTTCTTT. This codes for CASAKAEYTEAFF.

The V call is TRBV11-2, the J call TRBJ2-7, with 15 nucleotides matching TRBD2. The CDR3 extends over 17 amino acids. V shed 6 bases, J shed 5 bases, and the junction held 11 bases outside the gene matches. Germline CDR1 is SGHAT and CDR2 is FQNNGV. DNA of the CDR3: TGTGCCAGCAGGTTTACCGGGACTAGCGGGAGGAGAAACGAGCAGTACTTC. It codes for CASRFTGTSGRRNEQYF.

This chain links TRBV3-1 (or the pseudogene TRBV3-2) with TRBJ1-1; 7 bases align to TRBD1. Looked up from germline, CDR1 is LGHDT and CDR2 is YNNKEL (reference sequence). The CDR3 runs to 15 residues. V dropped 3 bases and J dropped 1; count of bases not matched to a gene: 5. In nucleotides, the CDR3 is TGTGCCAGCAGCCACGGGAAGGGGGCGAACACTGAAGCTTTCTTT. Its protein is CASSHGKGANTEAFF.

This clone has a handful of counts. CDR3 DNA sequence: TGTGCCAGCAGCCGACGTAACCTTAGACAGGGACTAGCGGGACCTCACTACGAGCAGTACTTC. Its translation: CASSRRNLRQGLAGPHYEQYF. This chain connects TRBV3-1 (or the pseudogene TRBV3-2) to TRBJ2-7, with 13 bases aligning to TRBD2. Unmatched junction bases numbered 21, after V lost 4 bases and J lost 3 bases. There are 21 residues in the CDR3. Germline V gene data show CDR1 as LGHDT and CDR2 as YNNKEL (reference sequence).

The V call is TRBV4-2, the J call TRBJ2-3; 9 positions match TRBD2. V was clipped by 0 bases and J by 4 bases; unmatched bases: 5. CDR3 length: 16 amino acids. The germline gives CDR1 LGHNA, CDR2 YNFKEQ. The CDR3 DNA is TGTGCCAGCAGCCAAGATGCCGCGGGAGGGCCAGATACGCAGTATTTT. Amino acids: CASSQDAAGGPDTQYF.

The chain combines TRBV6-5 with TRBJ2-7, with 7 bases identical to TRBD1. Trimming cost V 6 bases and J 3 bases; bases outside gene matches: 11. The germline V gene has CDR1 MNHEY and CDR2 SVGAGI. This CDR3 has 15 amino acids. The CDR3 sequence is CASSYDWQGVYEQYF. The CDR3 nucleotides read TGTGCCAGCAGCTACGATTGGCAGGGGGTCTACGAGCAGTACTTC.

The chain employs TRBV7-9 and TRBJ1-4, with 9 bases lining up with TRBD1. The germline V gene has CDR1 SEHNR and CDR2 FQNEAQ (reference sequence). The CDR3 has 15 residues. Trimming at V came to 1 base and at J to 7 bases, leaving 4 bases not matched to a gene. CDR3 coding DNA: TGTGCCAGCAGCTTAGGGGACAGGGCGGGTGAAAAACTGTTTTTT. As protein: CASSLGDRAGEKLFF.

The rearrangement links TRBV27 to TRBJ1-1, with a weak D call TRBD1 (5 bases). With 4 bases removed from V and 2 bases from J, the gap between germline ends came to 11 bases. The germline V gene encodes CDR1 MNHEY and CDR2 SMNVEV (reference sequence). CDR3 length: 14 amino acids. The CDR3 loop reads CASSSGTLNTEAFF. CDR3 sequence (DNA): TGTGCCAGCAGTTCTGGGACTCTAAACACTGAAGCTTTCTTT.

The genes are TRBV18 and TRBJ2-7; D possibly corresponds to TRBD2 (6 bases). There are 14 residues in the CDR3. Trimming took off 8 bases at V and 2 bases at J, with 16 bases between the two ends. Germline lookup yields CDR1 KGHSH and CDR2 LQKENI. CDR3 coding DNA: TGTGCCAGCGCCCTCGGGACTCAGACCTACGAGCAGTACTTC. Amino acid sequence: CASALGTQTYEQYF.

The CDR3: CATSDSRQGEFQPQHF. CDR3 coding DNA: TGTGCCACCAGTGACAGCAGACAGGGGGAATTTCAGCCCCAGCATTTT. The chain employs TRBV24-1 and TRBJ1-5, with 9 bases lining up with TRBD1. Unmatched junction bases numbered 9, after V lost 4 bases and J lost 6 bases. The CDR3 extends over 16 amino acids. Germline loops: CDR1 KGHDR, CDR2 SFDVKD.

V is TRBV5-1 and J is TRBJ2-7; tentatively, D is TRBD2 (6 bases). Per the germline V gene, CDR1 is SGHRS and CDR2 is YFSETQ. V was shortened by 4 bases and J by 2 bases, with 13 bases between the two germline ends. CDR3 length equals 14 residues. CDR3 sequence reads: CASSGGDGPYEQYF. CDR3 nucleotides: TGCGCCAGCAGCGGAGGGGACGGCCCCTACGAGCAGTACTTC.

The V and J genes are TRBV10-3 and TRBJ1-1, with D maybe TRBD1 (6 bases). Per the germline V gene, CDR1 is ENHRY and CDR2 is SYGVKD. V lost 11 bases and J 5 bases, leaving 15 bases between the germline ends. The CDR3 has 12 residues. The DNA for the CDR3 is TGTGCCCGTCTGGGGACAAGGACTGAAGCTTTCTTT. Translating it yields CARLGTRTEAFF.